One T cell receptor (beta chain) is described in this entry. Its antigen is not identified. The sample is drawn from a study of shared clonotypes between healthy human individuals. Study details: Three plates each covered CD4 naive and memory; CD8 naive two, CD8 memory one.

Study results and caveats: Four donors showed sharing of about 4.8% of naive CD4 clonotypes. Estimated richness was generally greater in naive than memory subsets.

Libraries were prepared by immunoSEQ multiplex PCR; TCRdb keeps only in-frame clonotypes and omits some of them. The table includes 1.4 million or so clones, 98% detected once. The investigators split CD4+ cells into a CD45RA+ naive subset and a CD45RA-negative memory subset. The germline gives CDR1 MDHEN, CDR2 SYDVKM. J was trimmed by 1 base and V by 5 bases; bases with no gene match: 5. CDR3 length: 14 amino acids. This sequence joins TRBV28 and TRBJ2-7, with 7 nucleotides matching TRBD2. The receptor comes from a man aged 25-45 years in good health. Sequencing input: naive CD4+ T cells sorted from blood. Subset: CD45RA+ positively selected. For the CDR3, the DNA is TGTGCCAGCAGTACTTGGACTAGTTCCTACGAGCAGTACTTC. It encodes CASSTWTSSYEQYF.